Listed below are T cell receptor beta chains from one sample, sequenced in a study of T cell repertoires in cytomegalovirus infection. No antigen has been assigned to these receptors. Using its own MiXCR run on the reads, TCRdb lists one record per CDR3 protein. Here the sample spans over 250,000 distinct CDR3 sequences, about 20% being singletons. This sample comprised cultured PBMCs, obtained from culture after CMV antigen stimulation. These receptors were collected from a human donor in good health (CMV status not recorded). Some clones in this sample may be carry-over from other donors' samples. The CDR3 runs from the conserved cysteine through the conserved F or W. A D gene is named only where the DNA matches it firmly. Rows give clone size only sometimes, using once, few, many, or a class for an expanded clone.

d_gene | j_gene | abundance | v_gene | CDR3nt | CDR3aa
. | TRBJ2-2 | . | TRBV7-9 | TGTGCCAGCAGCCACCCCACCGATGAAATAGCTGAGGGGGTCACCGGGGAGCTGTTTTTT | CASSHPTDEIAEGVTGELFF
TRBD2 | TRBJ2-3 | few | TRBV6-6 | TGTGCCAGCAGTTACAGGGAACTAGCGGGAGACTTCACAGATACGCAGTATTTT | CASSYRELAGDFTDTQYF
TRBD2 | TRBJ2-7 | few | TRBV6-6 | TGTGCCAGCAGTTGGGGCGGGAGGGTACCCTACGAGCAGTACTTC | CASSWGGRVPYEQYF
TRBD2 | TRBJ2-1 | few | TRBV24-1 | TGTGCCACCGCCGGACTAGCGGGCAGCTCCTACAATGAGCAGTTCTTC | CATAGLAGSSYNEQFF
. | TRBJ1-2 | once | TRBV20-1 | TGCAGTGCTAGAGATTTTCGCGGGCAGACCTTC | CSARDFRGQTF
. | TRBJ1-1 | many | TRBV10-3 | TGTGCCATCAGTGTCAGGGTTTCAAACACTGAAGCTTTCTTT | CAISVRVSNTEAFF
TRBD2 | TRBJ2-3 | . | TRBV7-2 | TGTGCCAGCAGCTTAGGGCGGGCTAGCGGGAGTCGTCGGTATTTT | CASSLGRASGSRRYF
TRBD2 | TRBJ2-2 | many | TRBV7-2 | TGTGCCAGCAGCTTAGTGCCTGGGGCGGGAGGGCTTGGCACCGGGGAGCTGTTTTTT | CASSLVPGAGGLGTGELFF
. | TRBJ2-1 | few | TRBV2 | TGTGCCAGCATTGGGGGAAGGGTTGGGAATGAGCAGTTCTTC | CASIGGRVGNEQFF
TRBD1 | TRBJ2-1 | few | TRBV7-2 | TGTGCCAGCAGCTTAGCGAAACAGGGGAATGAGCAGTTCTTC | CASSLAKQGNEQFF
TRBD2 | TRBJ2-5 | few | TRBV7-6 | TGTGCCAGCAGCTTAGGGTCTAGCGGGAGGGCCGGGGAGACCCAGTACTTC | CASSLGSSGRAGETQYF
. | TRBJ2-1 | many | TRBV19 | TGTGCCAGTAGTATAGGGGGCGCGTACAATGAGCAGTTCTTC | CASSIGGAYNEQFF
. | TRBJ1-3 | . | TRBV18 | TGTGCCAGCTCACCACCTAACGGAGAAGGAAACACCATATATTTT | CASSPPNGEGNTIYF
TRBD2 | TRBJ2-5 | few | TRBV11-3 | TGTGCCAGCAGCTCCCCGACTAGCGGGGCCTTGGATACCCAGTACTTC | CASSSPTSGALDTQYF
TRBD2 | TRBJ2-7 | many | TRBV7-8 | TGTGCCAGCAGCCTGACTAGCGGGATTCGCGGCGAGCAGTACTTC | CASSLTSGIRGEQYF
. | TRBJ1-2 | . | TRBV18 | TGTGCCAGCTCAATCGACAGGAGCTATGGCTACACCTTC | CASSIDRSYGYTF
. | TRBJ2-5 | many | TRBV11-2 | TGTGCCAGCAGCTTAAGGGCCCAAGAGACCCAGTACTTC | CASSLRAQETQYF
. | TRBJ2-7 | . | TRBV15 | TGTGCCACCAGCAGAAGGGTCGCCTACGAGCAGTACTTC | CATSRRVAYEQYF
. | TRBJ2-7 | . | TRBV20-1 | TGCAGTGCTAGAGATATACGCCCGGTCCGCTACGAGCAGTACTTC | CSARDIRPVRYEQYF
TRBD2 | TRBJ2-1 | few | TRBV12-3/TRBV12-4 | TGTGCCAGCAGACTTAGCGGGAGAGCCTCTTATGAGCAGTTCTTC | CASRLSGRASYEQFF
. | TRBJ1-1 | many | TRBV19 | TGTGCCAGCAGTATTGGACGGGGAAACACTGAAGCTTTCTTT | CASSIGRGNTEAFF
TRBD1 | TRBJ2-7 | few | TRBV3-1 | TGTGCCAGCAGCCTGCCGGACAGGGGGTACGAGCAGTACTTC | CASSLPDRGYEQYF
. | TRBJ2-3 | . | TRBV7-7 | TGTGCTAGCAGCTCAGGGGTGAGGGATACGCAGTATTTT | CASSSGVRDTQYF
TRBD2 | TRBJ2-4 | few | TRBV2 | TGTGCCAGCGACGACCTAGCGGGGAAAAACATTCAGTACTTC | CASDDLAGKNIQYF
TRBD1 | TRBJ2-7 | . | TRBV6-2/TRBV6-3 | TGTGCCAGCAGGCGTCAAGGGACAGCCTCCTACGAGCAGTACTTC | CASRRQGTASYEQYF
. | TRBJ1-1 | . | TRBV7-2 | TGTGCCAGCAGCTTAACGGCCCAGAACACTGAAGCTTTCTTT | CASSLTAQNTEAFF
. | TRBJ2-3 | few | TRBV18 | TGTGCCAGCTCCCCCATCGGACTATTCACAGATACGCAGTATTTT | CASSPIGLFTDTQYF